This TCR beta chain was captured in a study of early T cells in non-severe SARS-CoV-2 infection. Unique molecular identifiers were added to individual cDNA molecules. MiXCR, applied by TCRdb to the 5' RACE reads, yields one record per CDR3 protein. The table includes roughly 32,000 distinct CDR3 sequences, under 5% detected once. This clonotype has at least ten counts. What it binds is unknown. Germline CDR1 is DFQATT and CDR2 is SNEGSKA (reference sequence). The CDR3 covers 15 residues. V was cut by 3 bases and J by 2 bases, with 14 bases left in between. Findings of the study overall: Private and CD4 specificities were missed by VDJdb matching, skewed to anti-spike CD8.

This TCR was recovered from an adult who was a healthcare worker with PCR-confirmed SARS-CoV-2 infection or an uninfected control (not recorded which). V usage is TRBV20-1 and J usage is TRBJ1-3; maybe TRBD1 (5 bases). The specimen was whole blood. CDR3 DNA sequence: TGCAGTGCTAGGGGGGAAGAGGGACCTGGAAACACCATATATTTT. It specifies CSARGEEGPGNTIYF.